This T cell receptor (beta chain) originates from a study of patients and donors after allogeneic stem cell transplantation. Trimming removed 6 bases at V and 4 bases at J, with 9 bases between. This CDR3 has 12 amino acids. Germline V gene sequence: CDR1 MDHEN, CDR2 SYDVKM. TCRdb reprocessed the RT-PCR reads via MiXCR and lists one record per CDR3 protein. The table lists approximately 98,000 distinct CDR3 sequences, less than 45% of them singletons. This clonotype has a handful of counts. Sequenced: blood, either unsorted or a sorted T cell fraction (not recorded which). The sequence came from a human donor who was either an allogeneic HSCT recipient or a stem cell or donor lymphocyte infusion donor (not recorded which). It is not recorded whose cells these are; they may come from a transplant donor. This rearrangement joins TRBV28 to TRBJ1-2; D is unresolved. CDR3 amino acids: CASRNPIYGYTF. The CDR3 DNA reads as TGTGCCAGCAGAAACCCCATCTATGGCTACACCTTC.